These 9 T cell receptor beta chains originate from one sample sequenced in a study of blood T cell repertoires in COVID-19. Sequencing used immunoSEQ multiplex PCR; TCRdb keeps in-frame clones, though not all of them. The table lists some 460,000 clones, about nine tenths of them singletons. The sequenced material came from PBMCs or T cells enriched from blood (not recorded which). The receptors derive from a woman in her late teens or twenties who had recovered from COVID-19.

The rearrangement joins TRBV4-2 to TRBJ2-3; 10 positions match TRBD2. The CDR3 is made up of 16 amino acids. With 4 bases clipped from V and 2 bases from J, the junction kept 6 bases outside the gene matches. Per the germline V gene, CDR1 is LGHNA and CDR2 is YNFKEQ. CDR3 sequence (DNA): TGTGCCAGCAGCCCCGATAGCGGGGGGTTCACAGATACGCAGTATTTT. It translates to CASSPDSGGFTDTQYF.

The chain carries TRBV11-1 and TRBJ2-2; weak D call: TRBD1 (6 bases). V was cut by 8 bases and J by 4 bases, with 20 bases left in between. CDR3 length equals 16 residues. Germline V gives CDR1 SGHAT, CDR2 FQDESV (reference sequence). Here the CDR3 reads CASSFGQGMSTGELFF. For the CDR3, the DNA is TGTGCCAGCTCGTTCGGGCAGGGGATGAGCACCGGGGAGCTGTTTTTT.

This chain connects TRBV5-1 to TRBJ2-1; 10 nucleotides agree with TRBD1. V lost 0 bases to trimming and J lost 10 bases; unmatched junction nucleotides: 7. In germline, CDR1 is SGHRS, CDR2 YFSETQ. The CDR3 has 15 residues. Here the CDR3 DNA reads TGCGCCAGCAGCTTGGGGGGACAGGGGATCTTCGAGCAGTTCTTC. This translates into CASSLGGQGIFEQFF.

This clone occurred once. The rearrangement joins TRBV10-2 to TRBJ2-5; D unresolved. The CDR3 sequence is 12 residues long. Germline loops: CDR1 WSHSY, CDR2 SAAADI. Trimming pared 3 bases from V and 5 bases from J, leaving 7 bases between. CDR3 protein: CASSEASETQYF. CDR3 DNA sequence: TGCGCCAGCAGTGAAGCATCGGAGACCCAGTACTTC.

This chain joins TRBV7-3 and TRBJ2-3; tentatively, D is TRBD1 (6 bases). Per germline, CDR1 SGHTA and CDR2 FQGTGA. There are 16 residues in the CDR3. Trimming stripped 1 base from V and 4 bases from J, with 15 bases between. The CDR3 reads CASSLIPHGGPDTQYF. DNA for the CDR3: TGTGCCAGCAGCTTAATTCCCCATGGGGGCCCAGATACGCAGTATTTT.

The rearrangement joins TRBV5-4 to TRBJ2-2, with 8 bases fitting TRBD2. Germline assignment: CDR1 SGHNT and CDR2 YYREEE (reference sequence). The CDR3 totals 16 residues. The V and J ends lost 2 bases and 3 bases, in that order; junction bases with no gene match: 6. CDR3 nucleotides: TGTGCCAGCAGCTTCGGTCGGGGGGGAGACACCGGGGAGCTGTTTTTT. This codes for CASSFGRGGDTGELFF.

J is TRBJ2-2 and V is TRBV5-1; TRBD2 matches 7 bases. Germline CDR1 is SGHRS and CDR2 is YFSETQ. V lost 3 bases and J lost 7; bases outside the gene matches: 12. The CDR3 spans 16 residues. CDR3 in DNA: TGCGCCAGCAGCTATGAGCTGGGGGGGATTGTCGGGGAGCTGTTTTTT. As protein: CASSYELGGIVGELFF.

The gene calls are TRBV7-2 and TRBJ1-5; TRBD1 agrees at 9 bases. This CDR3 region has 14 residues. Germline loops: CDR1 SGHTA, CDR2 FQGNSA. Germline trimming cut 8 bases from V and 5 bases from J; bases unmatched to any gene: 7. The CDR3 loop reads CASQRGQGDQPQHF. The CDR3 DNA reads TGTGCCAGCCAAAGGGGACAGGGTGATCAGCCCCAGCATTTT.

The chain links TRBV21-1 to TRBJ1-4. TRBV21-1 is a documented pseudogene. The CDR3 has 15 residues. The CDR3 sequence: CASSKVGGDGVKLFF. In DNA, the CDR3 is TGTGCCAGCAGCAAAGTAGGAGGGGACGGGGTAAAACTGTTTTTT.